The source of this T cell receptor beta chain is a study of technical replicates of blood from a handful of donors. Trimming removed 4 bases from V and 3 bases from J; junction bases left unmatched: 8. Per the germline V gene, CDR1 is SGHAT and CDR2 is FQNNGV. The CDR3 length is 16 residues. Here immunoSEQ multiplex PCR was the method, and the copy in TCRdb shows in-frame clones only, minus some. The sample holds about 76,000 clones, around 97% seen once. The chain joins TRBV11-2 to TRBJ2-5, with TRBD1 matching over 10 bases. The origin of this receptor is a human donor in good health. Material: T cells isolated from PBMCs. The CDR3 here is CASSSRGGQGKETQYF. CDR3 nucleotide sequence: TGTGCCAGCAGCTCCCGAGGGGGACAGGGGAAAGAGACCCAGTACTTC.